The 13 T cell receptor beta chains below come from one sample, sequenced in a study of identical twins. One entry per CDR3 protein results from TCRdb running MiXCR on the 5' RACE reads. Among more than 1.5 million distinct CDR3 sequences listed, around a third were seen once. The sequencing input was cord blood. The receptors were sampled from a newborn girl in good health.

The gene calls are TRBV3-1 and TRBJ2-7; no reliable D call. CDR1 LGHDT and CDR2 YNNKEL come from the germline V gene (reference sequence). The CDR3 totals 15 residues. Trimming shortened V by 4 bases and J by 7 bases, and 20 bases separated the two germline ends. CDR3 amino acids: CASSLNKLRYNEQYF. The CDR3, as DNA: TGTGCCAGCAGCCTAAATAAACTTAGATACAATGAGCAGTACTTC.

The chain is built from TRBV4-1 and TRBJ2-1, with TRBD2 matching 15 bases. Germline V gene sequence: CDR1 MGHRA, CDR2 YSYEKL. With 0 bases clipped from V and 10 bases from J, the junction kept 4 bases outside the gene matches. The CDR3 spans 16 residues. DNA for the CDR3: TGCGCCAGCAGCCAAGATATAGGACTAGCGGGGGGGGAGCAGTTCTTC. It yields the protein CASSQDIGLAGGEQFF.

A remark on this clonotype: One end of the junction is discordant with germline, which a read error may explain. The V call is TRBV29-1, the J call TRBJ1-2, with TRBD1 identical over 10 bases. The germline CDR1 and CDR2 sequences are SQVTM and ANQGSEA. The CDR3 is 13 amino acids. CDR3 region: CGVDRGPNYGYTF. CDR3 coding DNA: TGCGGCGTAGACAGGGGGCCGAACTATGGCTACACCTTC.

This clonotype was recorded a few times. The genes are TRBV6-5 and TRBJ2-5; possible D gene TRBD1, 5 bases. Germline assignment: CDR1 MNHEY and CDR2 SVGAGI. The germline V and J ends were trimmed by 6 bases and 4 bases, with 18 bases remaining between them. This CDR3 region has 15 residues. CDR3 bases: TGTGCCAGCAGCAAGGGGCGTGATAGGCGAGAGACCCAGTACTTC. Translating it yields CASSKGRDRRETQYF.

This clonotype occurred a few times. V and J are TRBV27 and TRBJ1-1; D gene unclear. The CDR3 totals 13 residues. V was clipped by 3 bases and J by 7 bases, with 12 bases between them. Looked up from germline, CDR1 is MNHEY and CDR2 is SMNVEV (reference sequence). CDR3 DNA: TGTGCCAGCAGTTTTGTGTACAGAGGTGAAGCTTTCTTT. Translation: CASSFVYRGEAFF.

This clonotype has more than one count but fewer than ten. This chain links TRBV4-1 with TRBJ1-6, with D perhaps matching TRBD1 (5 bases). This CDR3 is built from 15 residues. Germline assignment: CDR1 MGHRA and CDR2 YSYEKL. V was shortened by 4 bases and J by 6 bases, with 13 bases between the two germline ends. CDR3 residues: CASSRTGQTNSPLHF. The CDR3 bases are TGCGCCAGCAGCCGCACGGGGCAGACTAATTCACCCCTCCACTTT.

Points on this clonotype: Possible read error: a much larger clone is one base away. The chain is built from TRBV28 and TRBJ2-1; no reliable D call. The germline CDR1 and CDR2 sequences are MDHEN and SYDVKM. The CDR3 totals 14 residues. CDR3 sequence: CASGLLKVYNEQFF. The CDR3 nucleotides are TGTGCCAGCGGTTTATTAAAGGTTTACAATGAGCAGTTCTTC.

This chain connects TRBV5-1 to TRBJ2-4, with D uncertain. The CDR3 has 16 amino acids. Germline V gene lookup returns CDR1 SGHRS and CDR2 YFSETQ. Trimming stripped 1 base from V and 3 bases from J, with 14 bases between. This CDR3 reads CASSLRTTLSKNIQYF. CDR3 nucleotide sequence: TGCGCCAGCAGCTTGCGAACCACCCTGAGCAAAAACATTCAGTACTTC. Combining the CDR3 with reference TRBV5-1 and TRBJ2-4 gives the whole variable domain KAGVTQTPRYLIKTRGQQVTLSCSPISGHRSVSWYQQTPGQGLQFLFEYFSETQRNKGNFPGRFSGRQFSNSRSEMNVSTLELGDSALYLCASSLRTTLSKNIQYFGAGTRLSVL.

This clonotype was seen many times. The chain uses TRBV7-9 and TRBJ2-1; the D is unclear. CDR1 SEHNR and CDR2 FQNEAQ come from the germline V gene (reference sequence). Trimming left V 5 bases short and J 6 bases short, with 11 bases between. CDR3 length: 13 residues. CDR3 nucleotide sequence: TGTGCCAGCAGCCCCGGAACCGCCAATGAGCAGTTCTTC. Protein product: CASSPGTANEQFF.

V and J are TRBV9 and TRBJ2-1; D tentatively reads TRBD1 or TRBD2 (5 bases each). The J call is in doubt because the DNA end fits TRBJ2-7 better. The CDR3 has 16 residues. CDR1 and CDR2 (germline): SGDLS, YYNGEE. DNA of the CDR3: TGTGCCAGCAGCGGAAGTGGGACCTTCTCCTACAATGAGCAGTACTTC. Protein sequence: CASSGSGTFSYNEQYF.

Turning to this clonotype: Mismatch with germline at one junction end may stem from a read error. Written as DNA, the CDR3 is TGTGCCAGCAGCGGCAACCACCTAGCGGGGGTCCAATTTAATGGGCAGTTCTTC. Translating it yields CASSGNHLAGVQFNGQFF. J is TRBJ2-1 and V is TRBV3-1; 10 bases fit TRBD2. The germline CDR1 and CDR2 sequences are LGHDT and YNNKEL (reference sequence). This CDR3 is built from 18 residues.

The chain combines TRBV2 with TRBJ1-5; D remains unclear. There are 16 residues in the CDR3. V shed 1 base and J shed 2 bases, with 12 bases lying between them. Germline CDR1 and CDR2: SNHLY and FYNNEI. The DNA of the CDR3 is TGTGCCAGCAGTGAAGGGGAGGGATGGGGCAATCAGCCCCAGCATTTT. Its protein is CASSEGEGWGNQPQHF.

This chain connects TRBV20-1 to TRBJ1-6, with 7 bases aligning to TRBD1. This CDR3 has 18 residues. Germline V gene data show CDR1 as DFQATT and CDR2 as SNEGSKA (reference sequence). The trim removed 2 bases at V and 3 bases at J, leaving 13 bases unmatched. This CDR3 reads CSARTTKIRDSYNSPLHF. The CDR3, as DNA: TGCAGTGCTAGAACCACGAAAATTCGGGACAGCTATAATTCACCCCTCCACTTT.